The text below deals with one TCR beta chain. The J segment lost 1 base and the V segment lost 5 bases, leaving 4 bases of the junction unmatched. The germline V gene encodes CDR1 SGHTS and CDR2 YDEGEE. There are 15 residues in the CDR3. Several immunoSEQ plates received, in even portions, the genomic DNA of each subset. Sequencing was performed on unsorted PBMC DNA using ten immunoSEQ deep assay plates. Original data processing: Filtering differed for immunoSEQ, which gave only junction sequences without quality scores. Produced via immunoSEQ multiplex PCR; TCRdb's table is partial and in-frame only. Clone size and V and J calls were adopted from that table, with D and trimming inferred from the DNA. Seen here are 450,000 to 500,000 clones, roughly 80% observed once, and the top ten hold approximately 11%. This entry is derived from a study of shared clonotypes between healthy human individuals.

The TCR originated in a woman in her thirties or forties in good health. Some clones in this sample may be carry-over from other donors' samples. The sequenced sample was PBMCs. The chain is built from TRBV5-8 and TRBJ2-2; 8 bases line up with TRBD1. CDR3: CASRFGQGNTGELFF. Written as DNA, the CDR3 is TGTGCCAGCAGGTTCGGACAGGGGAACACCGGGGAGCTGTTTTTT.